A single sample gave rise to the 23 T cell receptor beta chains below, sequenced in a study of T cell responses to AZD1222 COVID-19 vaccine. The table came from immunoSEQ multiplex PCR; TCRdb's copy has only in-frame clones and leaves some out. The sample comprises around 180,000 clones, about 91% of which are singletons, and less than 0.55% rests with the top ten. This material consisted of peripheral blood, taken on day 0 of AZD1222 vaccination. The receptors here all came from an adult in good health.

The chain carries TRBV9 and TRBJ1-6; D might be TRBD1 (5 bases). The V and J ends lost 0 bases and 9 bases respectively, with 16 bases between them. Germline V gene sequence: CDR1 SGDLS, CDR2 YYNGEE. The CDR3 loop spans 16 amino acids. CDR3 in amino acids: CASSVARGGVGSPLHF. DNA for the CDR3: TGTGCCAGCAGCGTAGCGCGGGGAGGGGTGGGTTCACCCCTCCACTTT.

This clone has a handful of counts. The V and J genes are TRBV28 and TRBJ1-1; D is uncertain. V was cut by 5 bases and J by 3 bases, with 7 bases left in between. The CDR3 runs 12 residues. Germline CDR1 reads MDHEN; CDR2 reads SYDVKM. The CDR3 sequence is CASSGRHTEAFF. CDR3 sequence (DNA): TGTGCCAGCAGTGGCAGACACACTGAAGCTTTCTTT.

V usage is TRBV19 and J usage is TRBJ2-7; unclear D gene. Germline lookup yields CDR1 LNHDA and CDR2 SQIVND (reference sequence). Trimming took 1 base from V and 3 from J, leaving 10 bases between them. The CDR3 is 14 amino acids. The CDR3 nucleotides are TGTGCCAGTAGTATAGGAGCCTCCCGCTACGAGCAGTACTTC. Protein: CASSIGASRYEQYF. Filled out from reference TRBV19 and TRBJ2-7, the complete variable domain reads DGGITQSPKYLFRKEGQNVTLSCEQNLNHDAMYWYRQDPGQGLRLIYYSQIVNDFQKGDIAEGYSVSREKKESFPLTVTSAQKNPTAFYLCASSIGASRYEQYFGPGTRLTVT.

This chain joins TRBV11-2 and TRBJ1-6; TRBD1 agrees at 8 bases. V was clipped by 4 bases and J by 10 bases; unmatched bases: 12. The CDR3 extends over 16 amino acids. In germline, CDR1 is SGHAT, CDR2 FQNNGV. CDR3 nucleotides: TGTGCCAGCAGCTCCCCCCGGACAGGGAAGAAATCACCCCTCCACTTT. Translation gives CASSSPRTGKKSPLHF.

The CDR3 protein is CASSPTHLNTEAFF. CDR3 DNA: TGTGCCAGCAGCCCTACACACTTGAACACTGAAGCTTTCTTT. The V and J genes are TRBV11-2 and TRBJ1-1; D not resolved. Deletions cut 5 bases from V and 0 bases from J, with 10 bases between. The CDR3 extends over 14 amino acids. Per germline, CDR1 SGHAT and CDR2 FQNNGV.

The gene calls are TRBV3-1 (or the pseudogene TRBV3-2) and TRBJ1-5, with unresolved D. The CDR3 has 14 residues. V dropped 5 bases and J dropped 5 bases, with 13 bases sitting between them. Germline V gives CDR1 LGHDT, CDR2 YNNKEL (reference sequence). In DNA form, the CDR3 reads TGTGCCAGCAGCAACCCAGGACTCGATCAGCCCCAGCATTTT. It yields the protein CASSNPGLDQPQHF.

This rearrangement joins TRBV9 to TRBJ1-3; D possibly corresponds to TRBD1 (5 bases). Germline CDR1 SGDLS, CDR2 YYNGEE. The V end lost 0 bases, the J end lost 4 bases, and 11 bases lay between the germline ends. The CDR3 contains 15 residues. The chain's CDR3 is CASSVALGDGNTIYF. The DNA of the CDR3 is TGTGCCAGCAGCGTAGCCCTAGGGGACGGAAACACCATATATTTT.

The chain couples TRBV6-4 to TRBJ2-1; 10 bases align to TRBD2. The length of the CDR3 is 15 residues. Trimming took 3 bases from V and 4 from J; bases not matched to a gene: 3. Germline V gene data show CDR1 as MRHNA and CDR2 as SNTAGT. The CDR3: CASSEVTSGYNEQFF. The CDR3 bases are TGTGCCAGCAGTGAGGTGACTAGCGGGTACAATGAGCAGTTCTTC.

The CDR3 is CASSFNGGNQPQHF. The CDR3 DNA is TGTGCCAGCAGCTTCAATGGAGGCAATCAGCCCCAGCATTTT. The chain uses TRBV5-4 and TRBJ1-5, with D uncertain. Germline V gene data show CDR1 as SGHNT and CDR2 as YYREEE (reference sequence). Trimming cost V 2 bases and J 2 bases, with 8 bases left between them. CDR3 length: 14 residues.

V and J are TRBV18 and TRBJ2-1; tentative D call: TRBD2 (5 bases). The CDR3 runs 16 residues. Germline V lookup: CDR1 KGHSH, CDR2 LQKENI. The V and J ends lost 0 bases and 3 bases respectively, with 12 bases between them. CDR3 in amino acids: CASSPPVLGLYNEQFF. In DNA, the CDR3 is TGTGCCAGCTCACCACCTGTACTAGGTCTCTACAATGAGCAGTTCTTC.

This chain connects TRBV15 to TRBJ1-1; D unresolved. Germline assignment: CDR1 LNHNV and CDR2 YYDKDF (reference sequence). This CDR3 comprises 15 residues. Trimming cost V 0 bases and J 4 bases, with 12 bases left between them. The CDR3 reads CATSRDRKYGTEAFF. CDR3 in DNA: TGTGCCACCAGCAGAGATCGAAAGTACGGCACTGAAGCTTTCTTT.

In this sample, this clone turned up a few times. The V gene is TRBV28, the J gene TRBJ1-2, with D unresolved. V gave up 4 bases and J gave up 4 bases, with 10 bases separating them. Germline values: CDR1 MDHEN, CDR2 SYDVKM. This CDR3 has 13 amino acids. The CDR3 bases are TGTGCCAGCAGTTACGGAGGGCCCTATGGCTACACCTTC. This sequence encodes CASSYGGPYGYTF.

The chain joins TRBV7-9 to TRBJ2-5, with 9 bases lining up with TRBD1. The CDR3 covers 14 residues. Germline CDR1 SEHNR, CDR2 FQNEAQ (reference sequence). V shed 5 bases, J shed 7 bases, and the junction held 8 bases outside the gene matches. CDR3 bases: TGTGCCAGCAGCCCGTGGACAGGGGTGGTGACCCAGTACTTC. Its protein is CASSPWTGVVTQYF.

The chain carries TRBV24-1 and TRBJ2-3; 11 bases are shared with TRBD1. CDR1 KGHDR and CDR2 SFDVKD come from the germline V gene. V lost 4 bases, J lost 2 bases, and 4 bases stayed unmatched. CDR3 length: 16 amino acids. The DNA for the CDR3 is TGTGCCACCAGTGAACCGGGACAGGGGGACACAGATACGCAGTATTTT. Its protein is CATSEPGQGDTDTQYF.

V and J are TRBV5-4 and TRBJ1-2, with TRBD1 matching over 7 bases. The CDR3 is made up of 13 amino acids. J was trimmed by 2 bases and V by 4 bases; bases with no gene match: 2. The germline V gene has CDR1 SGHNT and CDR2 YYREEE (reference sequence). CDR3 nucleotide sequence: TGTGCCAGCAGCCCGGACAGGAACTATGGCTACACCTTC. It yields the protein CASSPDRNYGYTF.

The CDR3 reads CASSLAQGGTGELFF. The CDR3 nucleotides read TGTGCCAGCAGCTTAGCGCAGGGGGGGACCGGGGAGCTGTTTTTT. The chain joins TRBV7-8 to TRBJ2-2; D tentatively reads TRBD1 or TRBD2 (7 bases each). Germline V CDR1 and CDR2: SGHVS, FQNEAQ. V was trimmed by 0 bases and J by 5 bases, leaving 10 bases between them. The CDR3 totals 15 residues.

This clone has a single count. The chain couples TRBV14 to TRBJ1-5, with unresolved D. Trimming shortened V by 4 bases and J by 7 bases, and 14 bases separated the two germline ends. CDR1 is SGHDN and CDR2 is FVKESK in the germline V gene. This CDR3 comprises 14 residues. The CDR3 DNA reads TGTGCCAGCAGCCTCCGGGCCGCGGAGCAGCCCCAGCATTTT. Its translation is CASSLRAAEQPQHF.

The chain joins TRBV5-1 to TRBJ1-3, with 8 nucleotides matching TRBD1. The CDR3 is 19 amino acids. The trim removed 2 bases at V and 0 bases at J, leaving 13 bases unmatched. Germline lookup yields CDR1 SGHRS and CDR2 YFSETQ. Here the CDR3 DNA reads TGCGCCAGCAGCTTTACGACAGGGGCCTCAAGCTCCTCTGGAAACACCATATATTTT. Encoded protein: CASSFTTGASSSSGNTIYF.

This chain's CDR3 is CSVEVGQGGQPQHF. In DNA, the CDR3 is TGCAGCGTTGAAGTGGGACAGGGGGGACAGCCCCAGCATTTT. The chain joins TRBV29-1 to TRBJ1-5, with 11 bases aligning to TRBD1. The junction had 3 bases not matched to a gene; V was cut back by 1 base and J by 7 bases. This CDR3 contains 14 residues. In germline, CDR1 is SQVTM, CDR2 ANQGSEA.

The rearrangement links TRBV5-4 to TRBJ1-4; D is possibly TRBD1 (6 bases). The CDR3 totals 13 residues. Per the germline V gene, CDR1 is SGHNT and CDR2 is YYREEE (reference sequence). CDR3 coding DNA: TGTGCTACCAAGACAGGCGGGAATGAAAAACTGTTTTTT. Translating gives CATKTGGNEKLFF.

This clone showed up just a few times. The chain uses TRBV28 and TRBJ2-7, with D perhaps given as TRBD1 or TRBD2 (5 bases each). Trimming left V 5 bases short and J 6 bases short, with 26 bases between. Germline V gene sequence: CDR1 MDHEN, CDR2 SYDVKM. The CDR3 sequence is 17 residues long. The CDR3 loop is CASSLLITMGDPSEQYF. The CDR3 DNA sequence: TGTGCCAGCAGTCTATTAATAACCATGGGGGACCCCTCCGAGCAGTACTTC.

CDR3 in amino acids: CASTTVQGDTDTQYF. DNA for the CDR3: TGCGCCAGCACCACGGTACAGGGAGACACAGATACGCAGTATTTT. This chain uses TRBV5-1 with TRBJ2-3; D perhaps matches TRBD1 (6 bases). The germline CDR1 and CDR2 sequences are SGHRS and YFSETQ. CDR3 length: 15 amino acids. Trimming removed 6 bases at V and 2 bases at J, with 16 bases between.

This sequence joins TRBV7-3 and TRBJ2-1; D not certain. Germline-derived CDR1 and CDR2 are SGHTA and FQGTGA. This CDR3 is built from 15 residues. Between the trimmed V and J ends, which lost 1 base and 0 bases, there was a span of 7 bases. CDR3 region: CASSLNFGSYNEQFF. CDR3 nucleotide sequence: TGTGCCAGCAGCTTAAACTTCGGCTCCTACAATGAGCAGTTCTTC. Based on the CDR3 plus reference TRBV7-3 and TRBJ2-1, the full variable domain is GAGVSQTPSNKVTEKGKYVELRCDPISGHTALYWYRQSLGQGPEFLIYFQGTGAADDSGLPNDRFFAVRPEGSVSTLKIQRTERGDSAVYLCASSLNFGSYNEQFFGPGTRLTVL.